The 20 T cell receptor beta chains reported below all come from one sample, sequenced in a study of identical twins. TCRdb reprocessed the 5' RACE reads with MiXCR, giving one entry per CDR3 protein. This table holds 420,000 or so distinct CDR3 sequences, around 18% found once. The sequenced material came from naive T cells sorted from blood. The receptor source for this set is a man aged 45-60 years in good health.

This clonotype was observed a few times. The chain is built from TRBV4-3 and TRBJ1-1; D perhaps matches TRBD1 (6 bases). This CDR3 spans 15 amino acids. The germline V and J ends were trimmed by 2 bases and 0 bases, with 10 bases remaining between them. Germline CDR1 LGHNA, CDR2 YSLEER. CDR3 residues: CASSQTGRMNTEAFF. CDR3 DNA sequence: TGCGCCAGCAGCCAAACAGGGCGAATGAACACTGAAGCTTTCTTT.

The chain is built from TRBV5-1 and TRBJ1-4, with no clear D. Trimming stripped 3 bases from V and 12 bases from J, with 15 bases between. This CDR3 comprises 13 residues. Germline V gene sequence: CDR1 SGHRS, CDR2 YFSETQ. CDR3 region: CASSSFIGDQLFF. For the CDR3, the DNA is TGCGCCAGCAGCTCCTTTATCGGGGATCAACTGTTTTTT.

The gene calls are TRBV10-3 and TRBJ2-3; D is unclear. Trimming stripped 3 bases from V and 2 bases from J, with 9 bases between. The germline V gene encodes CDR1 ENHRY and CDR2 SYGVKD. The CDR3 consists of 14 residues. CDR3 loop: CAISDSYFTDTQYF. CDR3 bases: TGTGCCATCAGTGATTCGTACTTCACAGATACGCAGTATTTT.

The chain recombines TRBV9 with TRBJ2-7; 8 positions match TRBD1. Germline trimming cut 3 bases from V and 3 bases from J; bases unmatched to any gene: 8. The CDR3 spans 15 residues. Germline assignment: CDR1 SGDLS and CDR2 YYNGEE. The CDR3 DNA is TGTGCCAGCAGCGGGGGACAGGCCGCCGTCTACGAGCAGTACTTC. This codes for CASSGGQAAVYEQYF. The whole variable domain, filled in from reference TRBV9 and TRBJ2-7, reads DSGVTQTPKHLITATGQRVTLRCSPRSGDLSVYWYQQSLDQGLQFLIQYYNGEERAKGNILERFSAQQFPDLHSELNLSSLELGDSALYFCASSGGQAAVYEQYFGPGTRLTVT.

This clonotype was counted at least ten times. V is TRBV10-3 and J is TRBJ2-2; 16 positions agree with TRBD2. The germline V gene has CDR1 ENHRY and CDR2 SYGVKD. The ends lost 6 bases at V and 6 bases at J; junction bases unmatched: 4. The CDR3 has 16 residues. The CDR3 here is CAIRTGTSGRAGELFF. The CDR3 region has the DNA TGTGCCATCAGGACCGGGACTAGCGGGAGGGCCGGGGAGCTGTTTTTT.

This clonotype appeared a few times. The chain couples TRBV4-3 to TRBJ1-2; D is unclear. The CDR3 consists of 14 residues. The germline V gene encodes CDR1 LGHNA and CDR2 YSLEER. With 0 bases removed from V and 6 bases from J, the gap between germline ends came to 11 bases. The CDR3, as DNA: TGCGCCAGCAGCCAAGAGGGAGGGAGAGATGGCTACACCTTC. Its protein product is CASSQEGGRDGYTF.

To note about this clonotype: An end of the junction does not agree with germline; a read error may underlie this. The chain combines TRBV24-1 with TRBJ2-1, with 11 bases matching TRBD2. Per the germline V gene, CDR1 is KGHDR and CDR2 is SFDVKD. The CDR3 runs to 14 residues. The CDR3, as DNA: TGTGCCAGCAGTAGCGGGAGGGTGTACAATGAGCAGTTCTTC. Protein: CASSSGRVYNEQFF.

The gene calls are TRBV4-1 and TRBJ2-3, with TRBD2 identical over 10 bases. Germline V CDR1 and CDR2: MGHRA, YSYEKL. CDR3 length: 18 amino acids. V shed 1 base, J shed 1 base, and the junction held 8 bases outside the gene matches. CDR3 nucleotides: TGCGCCAGCAGCCAAGTGTCAGCGGGAGGGCCTCGCACAGATACGCAGTATTTT. This encodes CASSQVSAGGPRTDTQYF.

The chain recombines TRBV5-5 with TRBJ2-5; 7 bases agree with TRBD1. With 4 bases clipped from V and 5 bases from J, the junction kept 11 bases outside the gene matches. The length of the CDR3 is 15 residues. CDR1 SGHKS and CDR2 YYEKEE come from the germline V gene (reference sequence). The CDR3 DNA reads as TGTGCCAGCAGCCTGGACAGGTATATCTCGGAGACCCAGTACTTC. It encodes CASSLDRYISETQYF.

In its sample, this clonotype was seen a few times. The rearrangement joins TRBV20-1 to TRBJ1-6; 9 bases match TRBD1. The CDR3 extends over 13 amino acids. The V and J ends lost 2 bases and 9 bases, in that order; junction bases with no gene match: 2. CDR1 and CDR2 (germline): DFQATT, SNEGSKA (reference sequence). The CDR3 spells CSARRDRVSPLHF. The CDR3 DNA reads as TGCAGTGCTAGAAGGGACAGGGTTTCACCCCTCCACTTT.

This sequence joins TRBV4-3 and TRBJ1-2; the D gene is possibly TRBD1 (5 bases). The CDR3 is 16 amino acids. Looked up from germline, CDR1 is LGHNA and CDR2 is YSLEER. The V gene lost 1 base and the J gene lost 0 bases, with 12 bases spanning the gap. The CDR3: CASSQALSGSNYGYTF. The CDR3 DNA reads as TGCGCCAGCAGCCAAGCTCTGTCAGGGTCTAACTATGGCTACACCTTC.

This clonotype was observed at least ten times. The chain combines TRBV12-5 with TRBJ2-2; D is ambiguous. This CDR3 spans 12 amino acids. Per germline, CDR1 LGHNT and CDR2 FRNRAP. The germline V and J ends were trimmed by 1 base and 5 bases, with 2 bases remaining between them. The CDR3 nucleotides read TGTGCTAGTGGTTTGGGGACCGGGGAGCTGTTTTTT. As protein: CASGLGTGELFF.

The sample holds many counts of this clonotype. The chain employs TRBV6-6 and TRBJ2-1, with D tentatively TRBD1 (5 bases). Per the germline V gene, CDR1 is MNHNY and CDR2 is SVGAGI (reference sequence). Trimming cost V 5 bases and J 4 bases, with 9 bases left between them. The CDR3 runs 13 residues. The CDR3 sequence: CASSNTGYNEQFF. The CDR3 DNA reads TGTGCCAGCAGTAATACAGGTTACAATGAGCAGTTCTTC.

In this sample, this clonotype turned up many times. The rearrangement uses TRBV10-3 and TRBJ2-5; weak D call: TRBD1 (6 bases). Looked up from germline, CDR1 is ENHRY and CDR2 is SYGVKD. Trimming took 6 bases from V and 0 from J, leaving 11 bases between them. The CDR3 runs 14 residues. CDR3 nucleotide sequence: TGTGCCATCAGGAAGTCAGGGGACCAAGAGACCCAGTACTTC. Translated, it gives CAIRKSGDQETQYF.

Only a few counts were recorded for this clonotype. The chain employs TRBV7-8 and TRBJ2-4; 8 positions agree with TRBD1. J gave up 8 bases and V 5 bases, and 11 bases lay outside the gene matches. CDR3 size: 15 residues. The germline CDR1 and CDR2 sequences are SGHVS and FQNEAQ. The CDR3 coding sequence is TGTGCCAGCAGCCGCCCCCGGACAGGGCCGCACATTCAGTACTTC. Its translation is CASSRPRTGPHIQYF. The full variable domain, completed using reference TRBV7-8 and TRBJ2-4, is GAGVSQSPRYKVAKRGQDVALRCDPISGHVSLFWYQQALGQGPEFLTYFQNEAQLDKSGLPSDRFFAERPEGSVSTLKIQRTQQEDSAVYLCASSRPRTGPHIQYFGAGTRLSVL.

J is TRBJ2-5 and V is TRBV10-3; tentative D call: TRBD2 (6 bases). Germline V gene sequence: CDR1 ENHRY, CDR2 SYGVKD. The V gene lost 2 bases and the J gene lost 5 bases, with 12 bases spanning the gap. This CDR3 region has 14 residues. The CDR3: CAISETLGGETQYF. CDR3 bases: TGTGCCATCAGTGAGACACTTGGAGGGGAGACCCAGTACTTC.

In its sample, this clonotype was seen a few times. V and J are TRBV6-5 and TRBJ1-2; the D is unclear. Germline values: CDR1 MNHEY, CDR2 SVGAGI. CDR3 length: 14 residues. Trimming removed 0 bases at V and 4 bases at J, with 9 bases between. The CDR3 coding sequence is TGTGCCAGCAGTTACTCGCCGTTTACCTATGGCTACACCTTC. It translates to CASSYSPFTYGYTF.

The chain uses TRBV5-5 and TRBJ2-5, with 9 positions matching TRBD1. CDR3 size: 16 residues. From germline, CDR1 is SGHKS and CDR2 YYEKEE (reference sequence). V lost 4 bases and J lost 7; bases outside the gene matches: 14. This CDR3 is CASSRSPGQGYLTQYF. CDR3 DNA: TGTGCCAGCAGCAGGTCTCCGGGACAGGGTTATTTGACCCAGTACTTC.

This clonotype was observed many times. V is TRBV20-1 and J is TRBJ1-5; 8 nucleotides match TRBD1. V dropped 6 bases and J dropped 3; count of bases not matched to a gene: 10. The length of the CDR3 is 15 residues. In germline, CDR1 is DFQATT, CDR2 SNEGSKA (reference sequence). The CDR3 is CSARIQGVSNQPQHF. The CDR3 DNA reads as TGCAGTGCCCGAATACAGGGGGTCTCCAATCAGCCCCAGCATTTT.

This clonotype was picked up a small number of times. This chain uses TRBV7-6 with TRBJ2-3; D is perhaps TRBD2 (6 bases). From germline, CDR1 is SGHVS and CDR2 FNYEAQ. The V and J ends lost 1 base and 4 bases respectively, with 9 bases between them. The length of the CDR3 is 14 residues. Written as DNA, the CDR3 is TGTGCCAGCAGCTTAGTTGGGACTCCAGATACGCAGTATTTT. This sequence encodes CASSLVGTPDTQYF.